The 10 T cell receptor beta chains presented below share a single source sample, sequenced in a study of OX40 agonist ivuxolimab in advanced cancers. Sequencing used immunoSEQ multiplex PCR; TCRdb keeps in-frame clones, though not all of them. The data contain roughly 80,000 clones, 84% of them singletons. The sample consisted of CD4+ or CD8+ T cells sorted from blood, taken in a trial of the OX40 agonist ivuxolimab. These receptors were taken from an adult with an advanced solid tumor such as melanoma, head and neck, liver or kidney cancer.

The V and J genes are TRBV18 and TRBJ1-2; D might be TRBD1 (5 bases). The CDR3 consists of 15 residues. The V gene's germline CDR1 is KGHSH and CDR2 LQKENI. Trimming left V 0 bases short and J 8 bases short, with 16 bases between. CDR3 sequence: CASSPPGDRERGYTF. In DNA form, the CDR3 reads TGTGCCAGCTCACCACCGGGGGACCGCGAAAGGGGCTACACCTTC.

This chain joins TRBV18 and TRBJ1-1; D might be TRBD1 (5 bases). Trimming removed 3 bases at V and 4 bases at J, with 18 bases between. This CDR3 is 16 amino acids long. Germline V CDR1 and CDR2: KGHSH, LQKENI. The CDR3 DNA follows: TGTGCCAGCTCACCTCAAGACTTGAGGGGAGTCACTGAAGCTTTCTTT. Residues: CASSPQDLRGVTEAFF.

The chain uses TRBV18 and TRBJ2-1; 8 positions agree with TRBD1. Germline V lookup: CDR1 KGHSH, CDR2 LQKENI. Trimming removed 6 bases from V and 1 base from J; junction bases left unmatched: 5. This CDR3 is 15 amino acids long. CDR3: CASSPRQGSYNEQFF. CDR3 DNA: TGTGCCAGCTCCCCCCGACAGGGGTCCTACAATGAGCAGTTCTTC. Filled out from reference TRBV18 and TRBJ2-1, the complete variable domain reads NAGVMQNPRHLVRRRGQEARLRCSPMKGHSHVYWYRQLPEEGLKFMVYLQKENIIDESGMPKERFSAEFPKEGPSILRIQQVVRGDSAAYFCASSPRQGSYNEQFFGPGTRLTVL.

The chain employs TRBV5-1 and TRBJ1-1; no reliable D call. Trimming removed 7 bases at V and 0 bases at J, with 16 bases between. This CDR3 is built from 15 residues. In germline, CDR1 is SGHRS, CDR2 YFSETQ. CDR3 DNA: TGCGCCAGCCGTGACGGCGTCCTCATGAACACTGAAGCTTTCTTT. It encodes CASRDGVLMNTEAFF.

V is TRBV28 and J is TRBJ1-1; 7 nucleotides match TRBD1. V shed 6 bases, J shed 4 bases, and the junction held 11 bases outside the gene matches. CDR1 is MDHEN and CDR2 is SYDVKM in the germline V gene. The CDR3 is made up of 15 amino acids. The chain's CDR3 is CASRLGRGRVTEAFF. CDR3 bases: TGTGCCAGCAGGCTGGGCAGGGGGAGGGTCACTGAAGCTTTCTTT.

V usage is TRBV6-5 and J usage is TRBJ2-3; D perhaps matches TRBD1 (6 bases). Trimming shortened V by 4 bases and J by 3 bases, and 17 bases separated the two germline ends. There are 16 residues in the CDR3. Germline V gene data show CDR1 as MNHEY and CDR2 as SVGAGI. The CDR3 region has the DNA TGTGCCAGCAGTTCCATACAGGGATGGGGGACAGATACGCAGTATTTT. Its translation is CASSSIQGWGTDTQYF.

The V call is TRBV18, the J call TRBJ2-7, with 9 bases identical to TRBD1. CDR3 length: 15 amino acids. Germline values: CDR1 KGHSH, CDR2 LQKENI. V lost 0 bases to trimming and J lost 1 base; unmatched junction nucleotides: 1. DNA for the CDR3: TGTGCCAGCTCACCACCCGGGACAGGGTCCTACGAGCAGTACGTC. It yields the protein CASSPPGTGSYEQYV.

V and J are TRBV4-1 and TRBJ2-3; maybe TRBD1 (6 bases). This CDR3 is built from 15 residues. CDR1 and CDR2 (germline): MGHRA, YSYEKL. Trimming pared 3 bases from V and 1 base from J, leaving 11 bases between. As DNA, the CDR3 is TGCGCCAGCAGCCACGAGGACAGCGGCACAGATACGCAGTATTTT. Its translation is CASSHEDSGTDTQYF.

The chain recombines TRBV28 with TRBJ1-4; D not certain. CDR1 and CDR2 (germline): MDHEN, SYDVKM. The CDR3 is 13 residues long. V was shortened by 3 bases and J by 5 bases, with 7 bases between the two germline ends. Here the CDR3 reads CASSFGENEKLFF. CDR3 sequence (DNA): TGTGCCAGCAGTTTTGGAGAGAATGAAAAACTGTTTTTT.

J is TRBJ1-5 and V is TRBV9; D ambiguous. Germline CDR1 reads SGDLS; CDR2 reads YYNGEE. Trimming pared 3 bases from V and 3 bases from J, leaving 7 bases between. This CDR3 is built from 13 residues. CDR3 nucleotides: TGTGCCAGCAGCGGGAGAGACAATCAGCCCCAGCATTTT. Amino acids: CASSGRDNQPQHF.